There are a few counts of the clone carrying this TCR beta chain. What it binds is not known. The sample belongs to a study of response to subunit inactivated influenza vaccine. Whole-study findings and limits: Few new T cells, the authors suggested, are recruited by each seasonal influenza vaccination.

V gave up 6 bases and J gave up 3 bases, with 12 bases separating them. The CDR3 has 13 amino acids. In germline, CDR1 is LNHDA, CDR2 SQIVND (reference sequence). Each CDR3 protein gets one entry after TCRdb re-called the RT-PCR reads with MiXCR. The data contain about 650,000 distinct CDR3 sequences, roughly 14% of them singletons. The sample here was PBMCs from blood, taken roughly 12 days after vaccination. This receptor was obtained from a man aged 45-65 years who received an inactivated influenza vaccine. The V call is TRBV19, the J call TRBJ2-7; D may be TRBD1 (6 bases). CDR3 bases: TGTGCCAGTAGCAAGGACAGCGACTACGAGCAGTACTTC. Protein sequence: CASSKDSDYEQYF.